These 21 T cell receptor beta chains were sequenced from one sample in a study of T cell repertoires in cytomegalovirus infection (dated by TCRdb to between 2019 and 2020). No antigens are known for them. The listed sequencing device is Illumina HiSeq 1500. TCRdb reanalyzed the raw reads on its own, using fastp at Q25 for trimming and MiXCR for clone calling, and kept in-frame beta chains. Every CDR3 protein is listed once, alongside the most common genes and DNA of its rows. The sample includes about 220,000 distinct CDR3 sequences, with 30% to 45% observed a single time. The ten largest account for roughly three fifths of the sample. This specimen's treatment or condition label, interpreted: in vitro stimulation with specific CMV peptide epitopes to enrich CMV-specific T cells. Sequencing was performed on CD8+ T cells from cultured PBMCs, taken from culture after CMV antigen stimulation. The receptors come from a human donor in good health (CMV status not recorded). Some clones in this sample may be carry-over from other donors' samples.

This clonotype was seen a few times. The V call is TRBV7-6, the J call TRBJ2-2, with a tentative D call TRBD1 (5 bases). This CDR3 has 15 amino acids. V lost 2 bases, J lost 7 bases, and 14 bases lay in between. Per the germline V gene, CDR1 is SGHVS and CDR2 is FNYEAQ. In nucleotides, the CDR3 is TGTGCCAGCAGCTTACGGCTTCAGGGTGTCGGGGAGCTGTTTTTT. Translation: CASSLRLQGVGELFF.

This clonotype was seen a few times. CDR3 residues: CASRKNRQEITNTGELFF. In DNA, the CDR3 is TGTGCCAGCAGGAAGAATAGACAGGAGATAACTAACACCGGGGAGCTGTTTTTT. The chain couples TRBV28 to TRBJ2-2; D may be TRBD1 (6 bases). This CDR3 contains 18 residues. Germline CDR1 and CDR2: MDHEN and SYDVKM. Trimming removed 6 bases at V and 2 bases at J, with 22 bases between.

The gene calls are TRBV3-1 and TRBJ1-1; maybe TRBD1 (6 bases). From germline, CDR1 is LGHDT and CDR2 YNNKEL (reference sequence). V gave up 1 base and J gave up 5 bases, with 14 bases separating them. This CDR3 contains 15 residues. CDR3 nucleotide sequence: TGTGCCAGCAGCCAAGGTTACAGGGCGTTAACTGAAGCTTTCTTT. It codes for CASSQGYRALTEAFF.

The J gene is TRBJ2-5, the V gene TRBV6-1, with D tentatively TRBD2 (5 bases). The V gene lost 10 bases and the J gene lost 2 bases, with 14 bases spanning the gap. CDR1 and CDR2 (germline): MNHNS, SASEGT. The CDR3 runs to 13 residues. The CDR3 nucleotides read TGTGCCATCCGGGAAACAGCTCAAGAGACCCAGTACTTC. It yields the protein CAIRETAQETQYF.

This clonotype occurred once. DNA of the CDR3: TGTGCCAGCATCCTACCGGTGGACAGGGCGAACACCGGGGAGCTGTTTTTT. This sequence encodes CASILPVDRANTGELFF. The chain links TRBV27 to TRBJ2-2, with TRBD1 identical over 8 bases. The germline V gene has CDR1 MNHEY and CDR2 SMNVEV (reference sequence). Trimming at V came to 7 bases and at J to 0 bases, leaving 10 bases not matched to a gene. The CDR3 contains 17 residues.

This clonotype was detected only a few times. The chain is built from TRBV7-6 and TRBJ2-7, with TRBD2 as a possible D gene (6 bases). Germline lookup yields CDR1 SGHVS and CDR2 FNYEAQ. V was shortened by 4 bases and J by 2 bases, with 15 bases between the two germline ends. This CDR3 is 15 amino acids long. The CDR3 loop is CASSSPGSGPYEQYF. In DNA, the CDR3 is TGTGCCAGCAGCTCCCCCGGTAGCGGCCCCTACGAGCAGTACTTC.

J is TRBJ1-5 and V is TRBV7-9, with D uncertain. Germline V gene sequence: CDR1 SEHNR, CDR2 FQNEAQ (reference sequence). The CDR3 is 13 amino acids. Between the trimmed V and J ends, which lost 6 bases and 2 bases, there was a span of 8 bases. CDR3 coding DNA: TGTGCCAGCAGTTTTCAGGGCAATCAGCCCCAGCATTTT. Protein sequence: CASSFQGNQPQHF.

The sample holds a few counts of this clonotype. The chain has TRBV11-2 and TRBJ2-2; 11 nucleotides match TRBD2. CDR3 length: 16 residues. The V segment lost 5 bases and the J segment 4 bases; nucleotides outside the gene matches: 6. Germline V lookup: CDR1 SGHAT, CDR2 FQNNGV. This CDR3 is CASSPVAGGLTGELFF. The DNA of the CDR3 is TGTGCCAGCAGCCCCGTAGCGGGGGGGCTCACCGGGGAGCTGTTTTTT.

The gene calls are TRBV28 and TRBJ1-1; weak D call: TRBD1 (5 bases). Germline V gene lookup returns CDR1 MDHEN and CDR2 SYDVKM. The V gene lost 6 bases and the J gene lost 1 base, with 12 bases spanning the gap. CDR3 length: 14 residues. The CDR3 sequence is CASRPIQGNTEAFF. The CDR3 nucleotides read TGTGCCAGCAGACCAATCCAGGGGAACACTGAAGCTTTCTTT. Supplemented by reference TRBV28 and TRBJ1-1, the full variable domain reads DVKVTQSSRYLVKRTGEKVFLECVQDMDHENMFWYRQDPGLGLRLIYFSYDVKMKEKGDIPEGYSVSREKKERFSLILESASTNQTSMYLCASRPIQGNTEAFFGQGTRLTVV.

The CDR3 here is CASSYPKQSYNEQFF. The CDR3 DNA reads as TGTGCCAGCAGTTACCCGAAGCAGTCCTACAATGAGCAGTTCTTC. The rearrangement links TRBV6-2 or TRBV6-3 to TRBJ2-1; D is ambiguous. The CDR3 spans 15 residues. Germline V gene sequence: CDR1 MNHEY, CDR2 SVGEGT. The ends were cut back, 2 bases at V and 1 base at J, with 9 bases in the middle.

V is TRBV25-1 and J is TRBJ1-1; maybe TRBD1 (6 bases). Germline CDR1 is MGHDK and CDR2 is SYGVNS. V was cut by 7 bases and J by 4 bases, with 13 bases left in between. This CDR3 region has 13 residues. CDR3 coding DNA: TGTGCCAGCAACACAGGGTATACCACTGAAGCTTTCTTT. It specifies CASNTGYTTEAFF. The variable domain in full, with the rest retrieved from reference TRBV25-1 and TRBJ1-1, is EADIYQTPRYLVIGTGKKITLECSQTMGHDKMYWYQQDPGMELHLIHYSYGVNSTEKGDLSSESTVSRIRTEHFPLTLESARPSHTSQYLCASNTGYTTEAFFGQGTRLTVV.

This clonotype was recorded a few times. The chain employs TRBV28 and TRBJ2-6; 7 positions match TRBD1. The CDR3 runs 18 residues. The germline V gene has CDR1 MDHEN and CDR2 SYDVKM. V was clipped by 3 bases and J by 2 bases; unmatched bases: 10. CDR3 bases: TGTGCCAGCAGTTTTAGAGAGACAGGGCGACCTGGGGCCAACGTCCTGACTTTC. This encodes CASSFRETGRPGANVLTF.

This clonotype occurred a few times. This rearrangement joins TRBV2 to TRBJ2-7; D uncertain. CDR3 size: 13 residues. V was cut by 7 bases and J by 3 bases, with 13 bases left in between. Germline CDR1 SNHLY, CDR2 FYNNEI. CDR3 residues: CASTEELLYEQYF. The CDR3 DNA sequence: TGTGCCAGCACCGAGGAGCTTCTCTACGAGCAGTACTTC.

This clonotype has just one count. The CDR3 region is CASSGRDRNTGELFF. The CDR3 DNA reads TGTGCCAGCAGCGGGAGGGACAGGAACACCGGGGAGCTGTTTTTT. The gene calls are TRBV7-4 and TRBJ2-2; D tentatively fits TRBD1 or TRBD2 (7 bases each). Trimming took 5 bases from V and 1 from J, leaving 11 bases between them. Per germline, CDR1 SGHVT and CDR2 SQSDAQ. CDR3 size: 15 residues.

This rearrangement joins TRBV27 to TRBJ2-2; 11 bases fit TRBD2. V shed 3 bases, J shed 4 bases, and the junction held 4 bases outside the gene matches. The CDR3 loop spans 16 amino acids. CDR1 and CDR2 (germline): MNHEY, SMNVEV (reference sequence). For the CDR3, the DNA is TGTGCCAGCAGTTTTAGCGGGGGGGGGGGCACCGGGGAGCTGTTTTTT. Amino acids: CASSFSGGGGTGELFF.

V gene TRBV11-2 combines with J gene TRBJ2-4; 7 nucleotides agree with TRBD1. In germline, CDR1 is SGHAT, CDR2 FQNNGV. The V segment lost 3 bases and the J segment 1 base; nucleotides outside the gene matches: 9. The CDR3 has 17 amino acids. The DNA for the CDR3 is TGTGCCAGCAGCTTCAGAGTGGACAGGTCGGCCAAAAACATTCAGTACTTC. Translating it yields CASSFRVDRSAKNIQYF.

CDR3 loop: CASSSPGGRDNEQFF. The CDR3, as DNA: TGTGCCAGCAGCTCCCCGGGGGGGCGTGATAATGAGCAGTTCTTC. The chain joins TRBV7-3 to TRBJ2-1, with 8 bases fitting TRBD2. This CDR3 spans 15 amino acids. Germline V gene sequence: CDR1 SGHTA, CDR2 FQGTGA. Unmatched junction bases numbered 9, after V lost 4 bases and J lost 7 bases.

The rearrangement links TRBV20-1 to TRBJ2-7; 8 nucleotides line up with TRBD1. The V segment lost 3 bases and the J segment 3 bases; nucleotides outside the gene matches: 7. The V gene's germline CDR1 is DFQATT and CDR2 SNEGSKA (reference sequence). The CDR3 is made up of 14 amino acids. The CDR3: CSASAQGAGYEQYF. The CDR3 region has the DNA TGCAGTGCTAGTGCCCAGGGGGCGGGCTACGAGCAGTACTTC.

The J gene is TRBJ2-7, the V gene TRBV10-3; no firm D call. Trimming took off 6 bases at V and 4 bases at J, with 16 bases between the two ends. The CDR3 sequence is 14 residues long. The V gene's germline CDR1 is ENHRY and CDR2 SYGVKD. The CDR3 here is CAIRDPVIGYEQYF. CDR3 nucleotide sequence: TGTGCCATCAGGGACCCTGTAATAGGATACGAGCAGTACTTC.

The V and J genes are TRBV7-8 and TRBJ2-7; D possibly corresponds to TRBD1 (7 bases). Between the trimmed V and J ends, which lost 2 bases and 3 bases, there was a span of 14 bases. The CDR3 extends over 15 amino acids. The V gene's germline CDR1 is SGHVS and CDR2 FQNEAQ. The CDR3 sequence: CASSLTGQGGYEQYF. The CDR3 DNA sequence: TGTGCCAGCAGCTTAACAGGGCAGGGGGGCTACGAGCAGTACTTC.

The chain joins TRBV28 to TRBJ2-1; TRBD2 agrees at 9 bases. The CDR3 has 14 residues. Germline CDR1 reads MDHEN; CDR2 reads SYDVKM. V dropped 4 bases and J dropped 5; count of bases not matched to a gene: 3. The CDR3 loop is CASSSIAGDNEQFF. For the CDR3, the DNA is TGTGCCAGCAGTTCCATAGCGGGGGACAATGAGCAGTTCTTC. The full variable domain, its missing parts supplied by reference TRBV28 and TRBJ2-1, is DVKVTQSSRYLVKRTGEKVFLECVQDMDHENMFWYRQDPGLGLRLIYFSYDVKMKEKGDIPEGYSVSREKKERFSLILESASTNQTSMYLCASSSIAGDNEQFFGPGTRLTVL.